The 13 T cell receptor beta chains below come from one sample, sequenced in a study of OX40 agonist ivuxolimab in advanced cancers. This table comes from immunoSEQ multiplex PCR, and its TCRdb copy is limited to in-frame clones, with some not included. The sample lists fewer than 70,000 clones, roughly 84% occurring once. Sample: CD4+ or CD8+ T cells sorted from blood, taken in a trial of the OX40 agonist ivuxolimab. The source of these receptors is an adult with an advanced solid tumor such as melanoma, head and neck, liver or kidney cancer.

V gene TRBV11-2 combines with J gene TRBJ1-1; 7 bases fit TRBD1. This CDR3 region has 16 residues. After removal of 5 bases from V and 3 bases from J, the junction contained 12 bases not matched to a gene. CDR1 is SGHAT, CDR2 FQNNGV, per germline. The CDR3 nucleotides read TGTGCCAGCAGCCAGCGGCCAGGGGGGTTCGACACTGAAGCTTTCTTT. Protein sequence: CASSQRPGGFDTEAFF.

This chain uses TRBV29-1 with TRBJ2-5; possibly TRBD1 for D (6 bases). The J call may be incorrect, as the DNA end agrees better with TRBJ2-7. Germline lookup yields CDR1 SQVTM and CDR2 ANQGSEA. The CDR3 spans 13 residues. CDR3 in amino acids: CSARQAGAYEQYF. The CDR3, as DNA: TGCAGCGCTCGACAGGCCGGGGCCTACGAGCAGTACTTC.

The J gene is TRBJ2-1, the V gene TRBV11-2; 7 nucleotides agree with TRBD1. V shed 5 bases, J shed 2 bases, and the junction held 9 bases outside the gene matches. This CDR3 contains 16 residues. Germline lookup yields CDR1 SGHAT and CDR2 FQNNGV. The CDR3 DNA follows: TGTGCCAGCAGCGTAGGGACAGACAATACCTACAATGAGCAGTTCTTC. Amino acids: CASSVGTDNTYNEQFF.

The gene calls are TRBV5-6 and TRBJ1-2; no firm D call. V was trimmed by 3 bases and J by 8 bases, leaving 23 bases between them. Germline V CDR1 and CDR2: SGHDT, YYEEEE. There are 16 residues in the CDR3. CDR3 amino acids: CASSYIRTVGFRGYTF. The CDR3 bases are TGTGCCAGCAGCTACATCAGGACGGTAGGGTTTCGGGGCTACACCTTC.

This clone was picked up a small number of times. V and J are TRBV18 and TRBJ1-3; D may be TRBD1 (6 bases). This CDR3 is built from 15 residues. Germline V gene sequence: CDR1 KGHSH, CDR2 LQKENI. Trimming stripped 4 bases from V and 0 bases from J, with 10 bases between. CDR3 nucleotide sequence: TGTGCCAGCTCACTACAGGGCGTCTCTGGAAACACCATATATTTT. Encoded protein: CASSLQGVSGNTIYF.

V and J are TRBV18 and TRBJ2-5; TRBD1 matches at 9 bases. V was pared by 4 bases and J by 4 bases, with 4 bases of the junction left unmatched. Looked up from germline, CDR1 is KGHSH and CDR2 is LQKENI. The CDR3 runs 14 residues. The CDR3: CASSRTGQGETQYF. In DNA, the CDR3 is TGTGCCAGCTCACGGACGGGACAGGGAGAGACCCAGTACTTC. Looking up the rest from reference TRBV18 and TRBJ2-5 gives the full variable domain: NAGVMQNPRHLVRRRGQEARLRCSPMKGHSHVYWYRQLPEEGLKFMVYLQKENIIDESGMPKERFSAEFPKEGPSILRIQQVVRGDSAAYFCASSRTGQGETQYFGPGTRLLVL.

The rearrangement joins TRBV2 to TRBJ2-3; 8 nucleotides agree with TRBD1. Germline V gene sequence: CDR1 SNHLY, CDR2 FYNNEI. V gave up 1 base and J gave up 3 bases; unmatched junction bases: 3. CDR3 length equals 15 residues. Here the CDR3 DNA reads TGTGCCAGCAGTGAAGGGACAGGGCAAACAGATACGCAGTATTTT. It specifies CASSEGTGQTDTQYF. The variable domain in full, with the rest retrieved from reference TRBV2 and TRBJ2-3, is EPEVTQTPSHQVTQMGQEVILRCVPISNHLYFYWYRQILGQKVEFLVSFYNNEISEKSEIFDDQFSVERPDGSNFTLKIRSTKLEDSAMYFCASSEGTGQTDTQYFGPGTRLTVL.

The rearrangement links TRBV19 to TRBJ2-7; 8 bases fit TRBD1. The CDR3 runs 13 residues. Germline V gene lookup returns CDR1 LNHDA and CDR2 SQIVND (reference sequence). After removal of 6 bases from V and 7 bases from J, the junction contained 8 bases not matched to a gene. CDR3 region: CASRLTGEGEQYF. CDR3 nucleotide sequence: TGTGCCAGTAGATTGACAGGGGAAGGGGAGCAGTACTTC.

The chain joins TRBV5-8 to TRBJ1-5; the match to TRBD1 covers 10 bases. From germline, CDR1 is SGHTS and CDR2 YDEGEE. The junction had 3 bases not matched to a gene; V was cut back by 4 bases and J by 2 bases. The CDR3 is 15 residues long. CDR3 sequence reads: CASSPGTGGNQPQHF. In DNA, the CDR3 is TGTGCCAGCAGCCCGGGGACAGGGGGCAATCAGCCCCAGCATTTT. The full variable domain, its missing parts supplied by reference TRBV5-8 and TRBJ1-5, is EAGVTQSPTHLIKTRGQQATLRCSPISGHTSVYWYQQALGLGLQFLLWYDEGEERNRGNFPPRFSGRQFPNYSSELNVNALELEDSALYLCASSPGTGGNQPQHFGDGTRLSIL.

This clone appeared once. The CDR3 protein is CASTMGASRANYGYTF. The DNA of the CDR3 is TGTGCCAGCACCATGGGGGCCAGTCGGGCTAACTATGGCTACACCTTC. The chain is built from TRBV28 and TRBJ1-2; D possibly corresponds to TRBD1 (6 bases). This CDR3 comprises 16 residues. V was cut by 7 bases and J by 0 bases, with 18 bases left in between. Germline V gene lookup returns CDR1 MDHEN and CDR2 SYDVKM.

This clone was detected only a few times. The V and J genes are TRBV9 and TRBJ2-5; 9 bases agree with TRBD1. The V gene end was trimmed by 3 bases and the J gene end by 7 bases; junction bases not matched to a gene: 4. Germline V gene data show CDR1 as SGDLS and CDR2 as YYNGEE. The CDR3 runs 13 residues. For the CDR3, the DNA is TGTGCCAGCAGCGATCGGGACAGGGCGACCCAGTACTTC. Its protein is CASSDRDRATQYF.

The rearrangement joins TRBV7-6 to TRBJ2-5; tentatively, D is TRBD1 (6 bases). The ends were cut back, 5 bases at V and 5 bases at J, with 18 bases in the middle. The germline V gene encodes CDR1 SGHVS and CDR2 FNYEAQ. The CDR3 length is 15 residues. CDR3 nucleotides: TGTGCCAGCAGCCCCATGGGGGCCGAGACGGAGACCCAGTACTTC. Amino acid sequence: CASSPMGAETETQYF. Based on the CDR3 plus reference TRBV7-6 and TRBJ2-5, the full variable domain is GAGVSQSPRYKVTKRGQDVALRCDPISGHVSLYWYRQALGQGPEFLTYFNYEAQQDKSGLPNDRFSAERPEGSISTLTIQRTEQRDSAMYRCASSPMGAETETQYFGPGTRLLVL.

This clone has only one observation. V gene TRBV11-3 combines with J gene TRBJ2-1, with D unclear. Germline CDR1 is SGHNT and CDR2 is YENEEA. CDR3 length: 16 amino acids. V was cut by 0 bases and J by 1 base, with 10 bases left in between. Here the CDR3 reads CASSLEAPLSYNEQFF. CDR3 coding DNA: TGTGCCAGCAGCTTAGAGGCTCCCTTATCCTACAATGAGCAGTTCTTC.